The rows below give T cell receptor beta chains drawn from one sample of a study of Ad26.COV2.S vaccination and SARS-CoV-2 variants. TCRdb's table, derived via immunoSEQ multiplex PCR, lists solely in-frame clones and lacks some. Of some 520,000 clones in the sample, about 83% were seen once. The sequencing here drew on peripheral blood, taken in a trial of Ad26.COV2.S vaccine versus placebo. These receptors were taken from a person between 18 and 65 years old who received the Ad26.COV2.S COVID-19 vaccine or a placebo. Both conserved end residues are part of each CDR3. The D gene is left open where the match is weak. Some rows have no size entry. The others give once, few or many, or a class for an expanded clone.

v_call	clone_size	d_call	j_call	cdr3_nt	cdr3_aa
TRBV5-1	-	TRBD2	TRBJ2-1	TGCGCCAGCAGCTTGGAGTGGGCTAGCGGGAGTCGGAACAATGAGCAGTTCTTC	CASSLEWASGSRNNEQFF
TRBV27	-	-	TRBJ1-5	TGTGCCAGCAGTCCGACGATCAGTCTGCCCCAGCATTTT	CASSPTISLPQHF
TRBV4-2	once	TRBD2	TRBJ2-3	TGTGCCAGCAGCCAAGATATTAGCGGGAGGGTTACAGATACGCAGTATTTT	CASSQDISGRVTDTQYF
TRBV21-1	-	-	TRBJ2-7	TGTGCCAGCAGCAAAGTGGCGAGGAGGCAGTCCGGGACTAGCCCCTACGAGCAGTACTTC	CASSKVARRQSGTSPYEQYF
TRBV10-3	-	TRBD2	TRBJ2-6	TGTGCCACCCTCGGGGCGGGGGGCAACGTCCTGACTTTC	CATLGAGGNVLTF
TRBV11-2	-	-	TRBJ2-7	TGTGCCAGCAGCTTAGCTTTTTTTGGACTTTCGGGCGAGCAGTACTTC	CASSLAFFGLSGEQYF
TRBV5-1	-	TRBD1	TRBJ1-1	TGCGCCAGCAGCGGGTTAGACAGGGGGCGGAGTGAAGCTTTCTTT	CASSGLDRGRSEAFF
TRBV28	-	TRBD1	TRBJ2-7	TGTGCCAGCAGTTCCCCGCTAGGGACAGGGGCAGGCGAGCAGTACTTC	CASSSPLGTGAGEQYF
TRBV5-1	-	TRBD2	TRBJ2-2	TGCGCCAGCAGCTTAGGACTAGCGGGAGGGCCCCCTTCATACACCGGGGAGCTGTTTTTT	CASSLGLAGGPPSYTGELFF
TRBV4-3	-	-	TRBJ2-2	TGCGCCAGCAGCCAAGTCGGGGTTAGCACCGGGGAGCTGTTTTTT	CASSQVGVSTGELFF
TRBV14	-	-	TRBJ1-5	TGTGCCAGCAGCCCCCCTGGAGGCCAGCCCCAGCATTTT	CASSPPGGQPQHF
TRBV11-2	-	-	TRBJ1-4	TGTGCCAGCAGCTTATCGAGGGTGGGAGAAAAACTGTTTTTT	CASSLSRVGEKLFF
TRBV6-5	-	TRBD2	TRBJ2-7	TGTGCCAGCAGTAGACTAGCGGGAGCAGGGGAGCAGTACTTC	CASSRLAGAGEQYF
TRBV12-3/TRBV12-4	-	-	TRBJ1-1	TGTGCCAGCAGTTTAGGGGCCGCCACTGAAGCTTTCTTT	CASSLGAATEAFF
TRBV6-5	-	TRBD2	TRBJ2-1	TGTGCCAGCAGTTACTCTCGGACTAGCGGCTACAATGAGCAGTTCTTC	CASSYSRTSGYNEQFF
TRBV5-1	once	TRBD2	TRBJ2-5	TGCGCCAGCAGCTTGGCTGGGAGGGAAGAGACCCAGTACTTC	CASSLAGREETQYF
TRBV24-1	-	-	TRBJ2-1	TGTGCCACCCGCCTGGGGCAGGACAATGAGCAGTTCTTC	CATRLGQDNEQFF
TRBV15	once	-	TRBJ2-2	TGTGCCACCAGCAGCCCTACAGGCGCCACCGGGGAGCTGTTTTTT	CATSSPTGATGELFF
TRBV3-1/TRBV3-2	-	-	TRBJ2-2	TGTGCCAGCAGCCAGATATCTACCGGGGAGCTGTTTTTT	CASSQISTGELFF
TRBV7-2	few	-	TRBJ1-2	TGTGCCAGCAGCTTAGCTCGGACCGACGGGACGAATTATGGCTACACCTTC	CASSLARTDGTNYGYTF
TRBV7-2	-	-	TRBJ2-1	TGTGCCAGCAGCCGCAACCGGAGAAGCTCCTACAATGAGCAGTTCTTC	CASSRNRRSSYNEQFF
TRBV27	-	-	TRBJ2-7	TGTGCCAGCAGGACCGGGTCTGACGAGCAGTACTTC	CASRTGSDEQYF
TRBV9	-	-	TRBJ2-3	TGTGCCAGCCGAGGAGAGTACACAGATACGCAGTATTTT	CASRGEYTDTQYF
TRBV7-6	-	-	TRBJ1-5	TGTGCCAGCAGCTTAGGTCCACGTCCAGCTAGCAATCAGCCCCAGCATTTT	CASSLGPRPASNQPQHF
TRBV5-5	-	-	TRBJ2-7	TGTGCCAGCAGCTTGGCTCGGGAGCAGTACTTC	CASSLAREQYF
TRBV28	-	-	TRBJ1-1	TGTGCCAGCAGTTGGGGGGACTTCAGTTCCGGTTTCGCTGAAGCTTTCTTT	CASSWGDFSSGFAEAFF
TRBV19	-	-	TRBJ2-1	TGTGCCAGTAGCGGGGTGGAGGCAAACAATGAGCAGTTCTTC	CASSGVEANNEQFF
TRBV5-8	few	-	TRBJ1-6	TGTGCCAGCAGCTTGGGGAGAAATTCACCCCTCCACTTT	CASSLGRNSPLHF
TRBV7-9	few	TRBD2	TRBJ2-7	TGTGCCAGCAGCCCGGGACTAGCGGGAACCTACGAGCAGTACTTC	CASSPGLAGTYEQYF
TRBV6-5	-	TRBD2	TRBJ2-3	TGTGCCAGCAGACGCGGGAGGGCCCCAGATACGCAGTATTTT	CASRRGRAPDTQYF
TRBV7-2	-	-	TRBJ2-7	TGTGCCAGCAGCTTAGTTAGCGGAAACAACTACGAGCAGTACTTC	CASSLVSGNNYEQYF
TRBV28	-	-	TRBJ1-3	TGTGCCAGCAATCTACGCGGAGGAAACACCATATATTTT	CASNLRGGNTIYF
TRBV15	-	TRBD2	TRBJ2-1	TGTGCCACCAGCAGGGGTCTAGCGGACAATGAGCAGTTCTTC	CATSRGLADNEQFF